This section outlines one T cell receptor (beta chain) sequence together with its context. This sample is drawn from a study of blood T cell repertoires in COVID-19. Deletions cut 6 bases from V and 4 bases from J, with 11 bases between. This CDR3 spans 13 amino acids. Germline loops: CDR1 MNHEY, CDR2 SVGAGI. TCRdb's table, derived via immunoSEQ multiplex PCR, lists solely in-frame clones and lacks some. Among 95,000 to 150,000 clones, roughly 87% were seen once, and the ten largest hold approximately 30%. The receptor was derived from a woman aged 80 or over with acute or convalescent COVID-19. J is TRBJ2-3 and V is TRBV6-5; D not certain. Sequencing input: peripheral blood. Here the CDR3 reads CASSLLRADTQYF. CDR3 nucleotides: TGTGCCAGCAGCCTCCTACGGGCAGATACGCAGTATTTT.